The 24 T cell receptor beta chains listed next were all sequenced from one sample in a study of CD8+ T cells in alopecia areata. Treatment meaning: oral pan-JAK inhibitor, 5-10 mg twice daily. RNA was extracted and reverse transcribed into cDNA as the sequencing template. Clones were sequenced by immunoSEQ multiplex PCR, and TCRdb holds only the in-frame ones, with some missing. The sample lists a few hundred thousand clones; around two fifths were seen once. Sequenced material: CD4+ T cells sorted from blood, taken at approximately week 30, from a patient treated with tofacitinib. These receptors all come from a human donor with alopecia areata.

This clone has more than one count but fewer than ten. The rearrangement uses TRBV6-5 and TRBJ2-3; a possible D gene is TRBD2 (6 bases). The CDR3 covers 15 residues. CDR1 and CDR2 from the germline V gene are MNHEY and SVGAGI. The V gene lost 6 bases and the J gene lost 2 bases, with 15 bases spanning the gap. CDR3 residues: CASSFSGDTTDTQYF. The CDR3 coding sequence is TGTGCCAGCAGCTTTAGCGGAGACACCACAGATACGCAGTATTTT.

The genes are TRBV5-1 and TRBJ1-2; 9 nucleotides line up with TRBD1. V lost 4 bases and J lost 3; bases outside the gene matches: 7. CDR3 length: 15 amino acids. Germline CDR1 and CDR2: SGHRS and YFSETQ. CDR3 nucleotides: TGCGCCAGCAGCGCGACCGGACAGGGGCACTATGGCTACACCTTC. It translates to CASSATGQGHYGYTF.

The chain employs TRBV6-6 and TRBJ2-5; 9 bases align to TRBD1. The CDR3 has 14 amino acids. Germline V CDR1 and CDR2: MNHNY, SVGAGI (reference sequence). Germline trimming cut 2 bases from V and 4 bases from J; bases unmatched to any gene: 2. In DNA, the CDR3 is TGTGCCAGCAGTTACGACAGGGGGAGAGAGACCCAGTACTTC. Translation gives CASSYDRGRETQYF.

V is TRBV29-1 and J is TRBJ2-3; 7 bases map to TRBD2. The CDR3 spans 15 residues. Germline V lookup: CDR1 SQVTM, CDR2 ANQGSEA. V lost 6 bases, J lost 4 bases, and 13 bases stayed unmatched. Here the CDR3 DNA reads TGCAGCGTCGGCCGAGCGTGGGAGGGCGCAGATACGCAGTATTTT. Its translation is CSVGRAWEGADTQYF.

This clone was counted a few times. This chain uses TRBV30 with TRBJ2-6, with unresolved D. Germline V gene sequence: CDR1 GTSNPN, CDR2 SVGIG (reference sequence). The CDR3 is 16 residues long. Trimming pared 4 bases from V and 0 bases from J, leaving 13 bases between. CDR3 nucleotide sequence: TGTGCCTGGACCCTAGGGTACCGCTCTGGGGCCAACGTCCTGACTTTC. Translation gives CAWTLGYRSGANVLTF. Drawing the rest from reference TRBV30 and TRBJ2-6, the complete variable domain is SQTIHQWPATLVQPVGSPLSLECTVEGTSNPNLYWYRQAAGRGLQLLFYSVGIGQISSEVPQNLSASRPQDRQFILSSKKLLLSDSGFYLCAWTLGYRSGANVLTFGAGSRLTVL.

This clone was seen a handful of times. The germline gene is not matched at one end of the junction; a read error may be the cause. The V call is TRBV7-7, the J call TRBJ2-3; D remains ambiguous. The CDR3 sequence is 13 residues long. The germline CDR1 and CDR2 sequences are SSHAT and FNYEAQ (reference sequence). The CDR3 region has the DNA TGTGCTAGCAGCTTCGGCAATGCAGATACGCAGTATTTT. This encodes CASSFGNADTQYF.

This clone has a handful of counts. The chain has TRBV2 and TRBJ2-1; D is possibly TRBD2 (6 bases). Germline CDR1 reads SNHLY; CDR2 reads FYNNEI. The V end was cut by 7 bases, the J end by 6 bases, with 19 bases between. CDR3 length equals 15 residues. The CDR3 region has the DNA TGTGCCAGCAAATTGGATCGGGGCGGGGCCAATGAGCAGTTCTTC. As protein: CASKLDRGGANEQFF. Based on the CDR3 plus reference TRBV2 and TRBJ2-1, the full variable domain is EPEVTQTPSHQVTQMGQEVILRCVPISNHLYFYWYRQILGQKVEFLVSFYNNEISEKSEIFDDQFSVERPDGSNFTLKIRSTKLEDSAMYFCASKLDRGGANEQFFGPGTRLTVL.

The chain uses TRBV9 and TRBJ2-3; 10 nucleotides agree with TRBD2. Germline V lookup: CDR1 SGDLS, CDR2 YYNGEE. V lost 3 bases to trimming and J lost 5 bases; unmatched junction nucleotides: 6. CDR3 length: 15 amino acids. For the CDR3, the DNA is TGTGCCAGCAGCGGTCCCGGGACTAGCGTAGATACGCAGTATTTT. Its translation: CASSGPGTSVDTQYF.

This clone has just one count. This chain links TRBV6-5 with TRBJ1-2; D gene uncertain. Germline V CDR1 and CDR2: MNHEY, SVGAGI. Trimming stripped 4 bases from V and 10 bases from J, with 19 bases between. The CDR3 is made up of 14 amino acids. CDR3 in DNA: TGTGCCAGCAGTTTACTTATTGCAGCTTTGAACTACACCTTC. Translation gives CASSLLIAALNYTF.

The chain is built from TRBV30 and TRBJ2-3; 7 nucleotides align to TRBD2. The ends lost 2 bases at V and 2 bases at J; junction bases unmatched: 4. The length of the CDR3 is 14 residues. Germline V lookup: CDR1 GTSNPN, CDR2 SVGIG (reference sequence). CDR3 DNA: TGTGCCTGGAGTCGAAGCGGGGCCACAGATACGCAGTATTTT. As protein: CAWSRSGATDTQYF.

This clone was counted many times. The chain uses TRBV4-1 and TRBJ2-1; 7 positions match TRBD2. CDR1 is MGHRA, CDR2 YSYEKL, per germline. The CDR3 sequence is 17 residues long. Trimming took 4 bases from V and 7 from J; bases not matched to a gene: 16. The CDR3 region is CASSPPPGLRPGNEQFF. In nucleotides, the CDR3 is TGCGCCAGCAGCCCCCCTCCGGGACTACGTCCTGGGAATGAGCAGTTCTTC.

This chain's CDR3 is CASRQGVGYTF. The CDR3 nucleotides read TGTGCCAGCAGGCAGGGGGTTGGCTACACCTTC. This chain uses TRBV6-5 with TRBJ1-2; 7 bases map to TRBD1. This CDR3 is 11 amino acids long. V trimming: 6 bases; J trimming: 7 bases; junction bases outside the gene matches: 2. Germline loops: CDR1 MNHEY, CDR2 SVGAGI.

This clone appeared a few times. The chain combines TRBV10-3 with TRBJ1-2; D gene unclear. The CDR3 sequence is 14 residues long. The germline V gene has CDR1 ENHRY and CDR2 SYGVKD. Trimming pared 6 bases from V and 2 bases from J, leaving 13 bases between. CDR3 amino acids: CAIRENEPNYGYTF. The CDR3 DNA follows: TGTGCCATCAGAGAAAACGAACCAAACTATGGCTACACCTTC.

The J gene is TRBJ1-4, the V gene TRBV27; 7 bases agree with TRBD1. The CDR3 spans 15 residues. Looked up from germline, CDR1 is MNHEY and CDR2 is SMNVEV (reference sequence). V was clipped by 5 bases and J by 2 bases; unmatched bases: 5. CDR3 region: CASSPRGQTNEKLFF. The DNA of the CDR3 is TGTGCCAGCAGTCCCCGGGGACAGACTAATGAAAAACTGTTTTTT.

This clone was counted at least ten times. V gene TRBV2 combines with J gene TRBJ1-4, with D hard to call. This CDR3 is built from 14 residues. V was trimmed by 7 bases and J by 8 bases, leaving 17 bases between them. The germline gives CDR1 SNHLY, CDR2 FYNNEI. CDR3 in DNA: TGTGCCAGCATTGACCTTGGGAAGACAGAAAAACTGTTTTTT. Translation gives CASIDLGKTEKLFF.

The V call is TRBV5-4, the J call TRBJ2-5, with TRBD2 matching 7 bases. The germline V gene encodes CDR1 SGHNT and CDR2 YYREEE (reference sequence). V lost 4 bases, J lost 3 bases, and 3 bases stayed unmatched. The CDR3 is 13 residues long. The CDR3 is CASSPAGEETQYF. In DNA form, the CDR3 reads TGTGCCAGCAGCCCGGCGGGGGAAGAGACCCAGTACTTC.

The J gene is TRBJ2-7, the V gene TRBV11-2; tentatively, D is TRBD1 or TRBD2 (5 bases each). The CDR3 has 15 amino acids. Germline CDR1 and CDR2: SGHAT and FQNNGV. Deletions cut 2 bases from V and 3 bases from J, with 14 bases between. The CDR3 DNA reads TGTGCCAGCAGCTTAACACTTGGGGGAAGCTACGAGCAGTACTTC. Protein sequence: CASSLTLGGSYEQYF. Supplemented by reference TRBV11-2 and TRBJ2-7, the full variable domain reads EAGVAQSPRYKIIEKRQSVAFWCNPISGHATLYWYQQILGQGPKLLIQFQNNGVVDDSQLPKDRFSAERLKGVDSTLKIQPAKLEDSAVYLCASSLTLGGSYEQYFGPGTRLTVT.

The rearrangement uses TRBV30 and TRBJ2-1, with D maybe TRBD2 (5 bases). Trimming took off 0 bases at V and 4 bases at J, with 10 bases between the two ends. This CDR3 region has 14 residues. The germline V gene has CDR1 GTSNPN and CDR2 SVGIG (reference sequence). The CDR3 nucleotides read TGTGCCTGGAGTGTACTGTCGGGATACAATGAGCAGTTCTTC. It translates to CAWSVLSGYNEQFF. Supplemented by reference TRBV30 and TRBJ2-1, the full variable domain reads SQTIHQWPATLVQPVGSPLSLECTVEGTSNPNLYWYRQAAGRGLQLLFYSVGIGQISSEVPQNLSASRPQDRQFILSSKKLLLSDSGFYLCAWSVLSGYNEQFFGPGTRLTVL.

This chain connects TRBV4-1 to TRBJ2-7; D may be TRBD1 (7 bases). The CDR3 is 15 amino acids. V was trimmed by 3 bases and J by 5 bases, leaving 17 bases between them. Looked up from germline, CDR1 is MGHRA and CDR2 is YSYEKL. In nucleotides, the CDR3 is TGCGCCAGCAGCCAGGGGTCACAGGGGAGGAACGAGCAGTACTTC. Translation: CASSQGSQGRNEQYF.

This chain's CDR3 is CASSPDEGTNYGYTF. In DNA form, the CDR3 reads TGTGCCAGCAGCCCCGATGAGGGAACTAACTATGGCTACACCTTC. The J gene is TRBJ1-2, the V gene TRBV5-5, with D unclear. The CDR3 has 15 amino acids. V lost 4 bases to trimming and J lost 0 bases, with 13 bases between them. Germline V gene data show CDR1 as SGHKS and CDR2 as YYEKEE (reference sequence).

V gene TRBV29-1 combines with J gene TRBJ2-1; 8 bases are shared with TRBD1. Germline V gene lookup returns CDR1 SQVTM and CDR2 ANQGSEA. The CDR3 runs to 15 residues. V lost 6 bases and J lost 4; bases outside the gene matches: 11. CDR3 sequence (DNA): TGCAGCGTACGACCGGGGACAGGACTTTACAATGAGCAGTTCTTC. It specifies CSVRPGTGLYNEQFF.

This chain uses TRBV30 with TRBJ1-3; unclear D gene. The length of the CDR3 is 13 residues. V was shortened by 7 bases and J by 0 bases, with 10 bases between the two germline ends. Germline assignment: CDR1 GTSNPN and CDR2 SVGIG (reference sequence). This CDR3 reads CAYDGFSGNTIYF. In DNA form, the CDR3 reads TGTGCCTACGACGGGTTCTCTGGAAACACCATATATTTT.

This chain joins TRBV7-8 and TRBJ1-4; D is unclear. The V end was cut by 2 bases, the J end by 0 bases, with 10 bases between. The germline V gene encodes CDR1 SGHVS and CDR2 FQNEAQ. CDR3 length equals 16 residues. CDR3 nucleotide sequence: TGTGCCAGCAGCTTATCTCCCTCAGCAACTAATGAAAAACTGTTTTTT. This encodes CASSLSPSATNEKLFF.

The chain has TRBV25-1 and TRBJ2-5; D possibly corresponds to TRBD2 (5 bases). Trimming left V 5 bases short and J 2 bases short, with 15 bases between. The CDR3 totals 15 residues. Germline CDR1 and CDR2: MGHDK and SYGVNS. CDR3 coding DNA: TGTGCCAGCAGTCCAAGCTTGGGAGCGCAAGAGACCCAGTACTTC. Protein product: CASSPSLGAQETQYF.